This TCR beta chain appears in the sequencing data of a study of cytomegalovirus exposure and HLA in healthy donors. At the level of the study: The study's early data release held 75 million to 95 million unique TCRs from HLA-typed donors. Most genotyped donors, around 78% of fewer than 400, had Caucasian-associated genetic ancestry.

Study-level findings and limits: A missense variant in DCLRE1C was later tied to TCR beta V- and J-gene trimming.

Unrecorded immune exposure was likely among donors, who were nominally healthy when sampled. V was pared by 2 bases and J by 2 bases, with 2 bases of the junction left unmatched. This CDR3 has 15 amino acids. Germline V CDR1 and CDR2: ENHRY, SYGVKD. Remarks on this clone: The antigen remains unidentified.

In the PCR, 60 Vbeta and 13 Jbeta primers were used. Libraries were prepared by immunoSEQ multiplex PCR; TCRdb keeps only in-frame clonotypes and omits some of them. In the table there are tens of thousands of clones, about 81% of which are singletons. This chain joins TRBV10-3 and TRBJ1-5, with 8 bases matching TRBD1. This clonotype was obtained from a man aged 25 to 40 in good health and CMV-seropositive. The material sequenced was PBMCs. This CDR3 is CAISEPGQGNQPQHF. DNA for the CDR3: TGTGCCATCAGTGAGCCGGGACAGGGCAATCAGCCCCAGCATTTT.